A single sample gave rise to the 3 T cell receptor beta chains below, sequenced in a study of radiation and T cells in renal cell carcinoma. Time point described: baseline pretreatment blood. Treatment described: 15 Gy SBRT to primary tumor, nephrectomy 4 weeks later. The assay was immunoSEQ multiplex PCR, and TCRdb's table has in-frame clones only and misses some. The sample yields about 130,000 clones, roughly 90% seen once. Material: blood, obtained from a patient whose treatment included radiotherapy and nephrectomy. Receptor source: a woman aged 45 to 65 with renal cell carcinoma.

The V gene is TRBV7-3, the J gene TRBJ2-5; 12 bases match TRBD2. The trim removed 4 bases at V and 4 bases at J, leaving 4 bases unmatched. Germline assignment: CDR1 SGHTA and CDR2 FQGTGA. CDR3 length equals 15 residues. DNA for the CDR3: TGTGCCAGCAGCTCTAGCGGGGGGGCCCGAGAGACCCAGTACTTC. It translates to CASSSSGGARETQYF.

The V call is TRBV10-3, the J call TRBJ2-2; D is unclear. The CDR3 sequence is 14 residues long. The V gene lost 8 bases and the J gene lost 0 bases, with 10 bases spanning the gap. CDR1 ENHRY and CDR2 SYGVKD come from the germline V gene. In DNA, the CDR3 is TGTGCCATCGCTCCCCCGGCGAACACCGGGGAGCTGTTTTTT. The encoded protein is CAIAPPANTGELFF.

CDR3 DNA: TGTGCCAGCAGCGTAGGCCCCAGTCCGGATGCAGATACGCAGTATTTT. Protein product: CASSVGPSPDADTQYF. V is TRBV9 and J is TRBJ2-3; D call uncertain. V lost 0 bases to trimming and J lost 4 bases, with 15 bases between them. The CDR3 sequence is 16 residues long. Germline loops: CDR1 SGDLS, CDR2 YYNGEE.